This is a list of T cell receptor beta chains from one sample in a study of blood T cell repertoires in COVID-19. Libraries were prepared by immunoSEQ multiplex PCR; TCRdb keeps only in-frame clonotypes and omits some of them. The repertoire has 200,000 or so clones, roughly four fifths of them found once; the top ten carry approximately 5.4%. Sequenced input: peripheral blood. The receptor source for this set is a woman between 25 and 40 years old with acute or convalescent COVID-19. Both conserved end residues are part of each CDR3. A D gene is named only where the DNA matches it firmly. A row's size may be missing; if present it is once, few, many or a size class.

J gene | clone size | D gene | V gene | CDR3 protein | CDR3 DNA
TRBJ1-2 | NA | NA | TRBV7-9 | CASSLAGGYYGYTF | TGTGCCAGCAGCCTCGCGGGGGGGTACTATGGCTACACCTTC
TRBJ2-1 | NA | TRBD2 | TRBV19 | CASRGTSGSYNEQFF | TGTGCCAGTAGGGGGACTAGCGGATCCTACAATGAGCAGTTCTTC
TRBJ1-2 | NA | TRBD1 | TRBV30 | CAWRDRGSAGYTF | TGTGCCTGGAGGGACAGGGGTTCTGCTGGCTACACCTTC
TRBJ1-5 | NA | NA | TRBV19 | CASTSGYQPQHF | TGTGCCAGTACTAGCGGCTATCAGCCCCAGCATTTT
TRBJ2-1 | NA | NA | TRBV5-1 | CASSFREPSYNEQFF | TGCGCCAGCAGCTTTCGGGAACCCTCCTACAATGAGCAGTTCTTC
TRBJ2-3 | NA | NA | TRBV19 | CASSMRDRLVADTQYF | TGTGCCAGTAGTATGCGGGACAGACTAGTCGCAGATACGCAGTATTTT
TRBJ2-7 | NA | TRBD2 | TRBV2 | CASSASAGESYEQYF | TGTGCCAGCAGTGCTTCGGCGGGGGAGTCCTACGAGCAGTACTTC
TRBJ1-6 | once | TRBD1 | TRBV7-9 | CASSPPGQGILNSPLHF | TGTGCCAGCAGCCCCCCTGGACAGGGGATCTTGAATTCACCCCTCCACTTT
TRBJ2-7 | once | NA | TRBV30 | CAWSVYHRNEQYF | TGTGCCTGGAGTGTTTATCACAGAAACGAGCAGTACTTC
TRBJ1-1 | NA | NA | TRBV13 | CASSLQGWNTEAFF | TGTGCCAGCAGCTTACAGGGGTGGAACACTGAAGCTTTCTTT
TRBJ1-2 | NA | NA | TRBV5-1 | CASSVLGAGGYTF | TGCGCCAGCAGCGTACTGGGGGCGGGTGGCTACACCTTC
TRBJ2-5 | few | TRBD2 | TRBV5-1 | CASSLGLAETETQYF | TGCGCCAGCAGCTTGGGACTAGCGGAGACCGAGACCCAGTACTTC
TRBJ1-2 | NA | NA | TRBV4-1 | CASSQERGENYGYTF | TGCGCCAGCAGCCAAGAGCGGGGGGAAAACTATGGCTACACCTTC
TRBJ2-1 | NA | TRBD2 | TRBV7-3 | CASSSRTSGTYNEQFF | TGTGCCAGCAGCTCCAGGACTAGCGGGACCTACAATGAGCAGTTCTTC
TRBJ2-1 | NA | NA | TRBV30 | CACAGIADNEQFF | TGTGCCTGTGCGGGAATCGCCGACAATGAGCAGTTCTTC
TRBJ2-6 | NA | TRBD2 | TRBV28 | CASSLWSLAGLSGANVLTF | TGTGCCAGCAGTTTATGGTCGCTAGCGGGACTCTCTGGGGCCAACGTCCTGACTTTC
TRBJ1-5 | NA | TRBD1 | TRBV7-9 | CASSSTGTGVQPQHF | TGTGCCAGCAGCTCTACCGGGACAGGGGTACAGCCCCAGCATTTT
TRBJ1-6 | NA | NA | TRBV30 | CAWSALPNSPLHF | TGTGCCTGGAGTGCACTTCCTAATTCACCCCTCCACTTT
TRBJ1-2 | NA | TRBD1 | TRBV5-4 | CASSFRTGQDTF | TGTGCCAGCAGCTTCAGGACAGGGCAGGACACCTTC
TRBJ2-1 | NA | TRBD2 | TRBV19 | CASSGLAGKINEQFF | TGTGCCAGTAGTGGTCTAGCGGGGAAGATAAATGAGCAGTTCTTC
TRBJ1-5 | NA | NA | TRBV11-2 | CASSLDFAGRNQPQHF | TGTGCCAGCAGCTTAGATTTCGCAGGTCGTAATCAGCCCCAGCATTTT
TRBJ1-1 | once | NA | TRBV6-5 | CASTLHIVENTEAFF | TGTGCCAGCACTCTCCACATTGTTGAGAACACTGAAGCTTTCTTT
TRBJ2-3 | once | NA | TRBV5-1 | CASSLEGMGDTQYF | TGCGCCAGCAGCTTGGAGGGGATGGGAGATACGCAGTATTTT
TRBJ1-3 | NA | TRBD1 | TRBV7-9 | CASSLFGQGLGRSGNTIYF | TGTGCCAGCAGCTTGTTCGGACAGGGGCTTGGGCGCTCTGGAAACACCATATATTTT
TRBJ2-7 | NA | TRBD2 | TRBV7-8 | CASRDGGGPDEQYF | TGTGCCAGCAGGGACGGCGGGGGGCCGGACGAGCAGTACTTC
TRBJ2-1 | NA | NA | TRBV9 | CASSANRVDSYNEQFF | TGTGCCAGCAGCGCAAACAGGGTTGACTCCTACAATGAGCAGTTCTTC
TRBJ2-2 | NA | TRBD1 | TRBV3-1/TRBV3-2 | CASSLRQGPNTGELFF | TGTGCCAGCAGCCTTAGACAGGGGCCGAACACCGGGGAGCTGTTTTTT
TRBJ2-5 | NA | TRBD1 | TRBV13 | CASSFKGQGAEETQYF | TGTGCCAGCAGCTTTAAGGGGCAGGGGGCGGAAGAGACCCAGTACTTC
TRBJ2-1 | NA | NA | TRBV9 | CASSPRTDYNEQFF | TGTGCCAGCAGCCCTCGGACAGACTACAATGAGCAGTTCTTC
TRBJ1-4 | once | NA | TRBV5-6 | CASSFLQSNEKLFF | TGTGCCAGCAGCTTCCTTCAGTCGAATGAAAAACTGTTTTTT
TRBJ2-1 | NA | TRBD2 | TRBV3-1/TRBV3-2 | CASSGGRWNEQFF | TGTGCCAGCAGCGGCGGGAGGTGGAATGAGCAGTTCTTC
TRBJ2-7 | NA | TRBD2 | TRBV6-5 | CASKPGGRTSYEQYF | TGTGCCAGCAAACCGGGGGGGCGTACAAGCTACGAGCAGTACTTC
TRBJ1-2 | once | TRBD1 | TRBV25-1 | CASSVMTGGGGYTF | TGTGCCAGCAGTGTCATGACAGGGGGCGGTGGCTACACCTTC
TRBJ1-3 | NA | NA | TRBV6-5 | CASTDSRSGNTIYF | TGTGCCAGCACGGACAGCCGCTCTGGAAACACCATATATTTT
TRBJ2-6 | few | TRBD1 | TRBV27 | CASSFQGAGGANVLTF | TGTGCCAGCAGTTTCCAGGGGGCGGGAGGGGCCAACGTCCTGACTTTC
TRBJ1-1 | once | TRBD1 | TRBV7-8 | CASSVWTGDLTEAFF | TGTGCCAGCAGCGTCTGGACAGGGGATCTCACTGAAGCTTTCTTT
TRBJ1-6 | few | NA | TRBV30 | CAWSELPPGTNNSPLHF | TGTGCCTGGAGCGAATTACCCCCGGGAACCAATAATTCACCCCTCCACTTT
TRBJ2-5 | NA | TRBD1 | TRBV7-2 | CASSLQGIGGETQYF | TGTGCCAGCAGCTTACAGGGAATAGGGGGCGAGACCCAGTACTTC
TRBJ1-5 | NA | TRBD1 | TRBV19 | CASSVGTGFNQPQHF | TGTGCCAGTAGTGTCGGGACAGGGTTTAATCAGCCCCAGCATTTT
TRBJ2-1 | NA | NA | TRBV4-1 | CASSQLHTDDNEQFF | TGCGCCAGCAGCCAACTTCACACCGATGACAATGAGCAGTTCTTC
TRBJ1-2 | few | NA | TRBV9 | CASSVVAEGGAGGYTF | TGTGCCAGCAGCGTAGTGGCGGAAGGGGGGGCGGGTGGCTACACCTTC
TRBJ2-2 | NA | NA | TRBV11-2 | CASSLFAGGGGELFF | TGTGCCAGCAGCTTATTCGCCGGGGGTGGCGGGGAGCTGTTTTTT
TRBJ1-4 | NA | NA | TRBV12-3/TRBV12-4 | CASSQAMGLFF | TGTGCCAGCAGCCAGGCGATGGGACTGTTTTTT
TRBJ2-5 | once | TRBD2 | TRBV11-3 | CASSPRAGGRRQETQYF | TGTGCCAGCAGCCCACGAGCGGGCGGGAGACGCCAAGAGACCCAGTACTTC
TRBJ1-1 | NA | NA | TRBV7-6 | CASSLAGSEGTETFF | TGTGCCAGCAGCTTAGCCGGATCGGAGGGGACTGAAACTTTCTTT
TRBJ1-3 | NA | NA | TRBV4-2 | CASSQDLGLGAGNTIYF | TGTGCCAGCAGCCAAGATTTAGGGTTAGGGGCTGGAAACACCATATATTTT
TRBJ1-1 | NA | TRBD1 | TRBV4-2 | CASSQERTGMDTEAFF | TGTGCCAGCAGCCAAGAGCGGACAGGGATGGACACTGAAGCTTTCTTT
TRBJ2-7 | few | TRBD2 | TRBV7-2 | CASSSQRGHKYEQYF | TGTGCCAGCAGCTCTCAGCGGGGGCATAAGTACGAGCAGTACTTC
TRBJ1-4 | NA | TRBD1 | TRBV7-9 | CASSPGQLNEKLFF | TGTGCCAGCAGTCCGGGACAGCTTAATGAAAAACTGTTTTTT
TRBJ2-3 | NA | TRBD2 | TRBV19 | CASSLRGSDSDTQYF | TGTGCCAGTAGTTTGCGCGGGAGCGACTCAGATACGCAGTATTTT
TRBJ1-3 | NA | NA | TRBV5-4 | CASSLGRGTGNTIYF | TGTGCCAGCAGCTTAGGGAGAGGGACTGGAAACACCATATATTTT
TRBJ2-1 | NA | TRBD1 | TRBV12-5 | CASGLVPGQGRYNEQFF | TGTGCTAGTGGTTTGGTACCAGGACAGGGGCGTTACAATGAGCAGTTCTTC
TRBJ2-7 | NA | NA | TRBV5-1 | CASSLAENYEQYF | TGCGCCAGCAGCTTGGCGGAGAATTACGAGCAGTACTTC
TRBJ1-2 | NA | TRBD1 | TRBV7-2 | CASSLGQGVANYGYTF | TGTGCCAGCAGCCTAGGACAGGGAGTCGCAAACTATGGCTACACCTTC
TRBJ1-6 | NA | TRBD1 | TRBV15 | CATKGQPDSPLHF | TGTGCCACAAAGGGACAGCCAGATTCACCCCTCCACTTT
TRBJ1-2 | NA | NA | TRBV28 | CATRGDNYGYTF | TGTGCCACCCGCGGGGATAACTATGGCTACACCTTC
TRBJ1-2 | NA | TRBD1 | TRBV4-2 | CASSQADRGQDYGYTF | TGTGCCAGCAGCCAGGCCGACAGGGGGCAGGACTATGGCTACACCTTC
TRBJ1-2 | few | NA | TRBV30 | CAWRPTGFYGYTF | TGTGCCTGGAGACCCACAGGTTTCTATGGCTACACCTTC